A selection of T cell receptor beta chains follows, all from one sample in a study of OX40 agonist ivuxolimab in advanced cancers. Here immunoSEQ multiplex PCR was the method, and the copy in TCRdb shows in-frame clones only, minus some. The table has 77,000 or so clones, 86% seen once; the top ten hold over 0.65%. The source material was CD4+ or CD8+ T cells sorted from blood, sampled in a trial of the OX40 agonist ivuxolimab. These receptors were taken from an adult with an advanced solid tumor such as melanoma, head and neck, liver or kidney cancer. Each CDR3 is given with its conserved first and last residue. A D gene is named only where the DNA matches it firmly.

TRBJ2-7	TRBV9	-	TGTGCCAGCAGCCCACACTCCGGGACATCCTCCACCGAGCAGTACTTC	CASSPHSGTSSTEQYF
TRBJ1-1	TRBV25-1	-	TGTGCCAGCAGTCTCCAACTAAGGCGTTGGGTTTGGTACACTGAAGCTTTCTTT	CASSLQLRRWVWYTEAFF
TRBJ1-1	TRBV5-1	TRBD1	TGCGCCAGCTCATCGACAGGGGAGGCTGAAGCTTTCTTT	CASSSTGEAEAFF
TRBJ1-5	TRBV27	-	TGTGCCAGCAGTTTATCGATAGGGAGCGGCAATCAGCCCCAGCATTTT	CASSLSIGSGNQPQHF
TRBJ1-1	TRBV7-6	-	TGTGCCAGCAGCCCCGGGGCAGGGAGGAATTTGGCGAACACTGAAGCTTTCTTT	CASSPGAGRNLANTEAFF
TRBJ1-1	TRBV19	-	TGTGCCAGTAGTAAGACACCGAACACTGAAGCTTTCTTT	CASSKTPNTEAFF
TRBJ1-2	TRBV4-2	TRBD1	TGTGCCACCGCCCCCAGGACAGGGGACCCCTATGGCTACACCTTC	CATAPRTGDPYGYTF
TRBJ1-5	TRBV29-1	-	TGCAGCGTCGTAGACAGAAACAATCAGCCCCAGCATTTT	CSVVDRNNQPQHF
TRBJ2-7	TRBV4-2	TRBD1	TGTGCCAGCAGCCAAGCGACAGGGATCTACGAGCAGTACTTC	CASSQATGIYEQYF
TRBJ2-5	TRBV6-5	-	TGTGCCAGCAGCTTAGTCGGGACCCAGTACTTC	CASSLVGTQYF
TRBJ2-5	TRBV4-1	-	TGCGCCAGCAGCCAAGATTTAGCACGAGAGACCCAGTACTTC	CASSQDLARETQYF
TRBJ2-7	TRBV19	TRBD1	TGTGCCAGTAGCCCCACCCCAGGGGGCTACGAGCAGTACTTC	CASSPTPGGYEQYF
TRBJ2-5	TRBV5-1	-	TGCGCCAGCAGCATGAGAAGACAAGAGACCCAGTACTTC	CASSMRRQETQYF
TRBJ1-1	TRBV28	-	TGTGCCAGCCGGGACCCTTTCTCCCGAAGTAGACAAGCTTTCTTT	CASRDPFSRSRQAFF
TRBJ2-1	TRBV5-3	-	TGTGCCAGAAGCTTGGGACTTGCCAATGAGCAGTTCTTC	CARSLGLANEQFF
TRBJ2-7	TRBV11-3	-	TGTGCCAGCAGCTTAAGCGGGACATCCTACGAGCAGTACTTC	CASSLSGTSYEQYF